This T cell receptor beta chain was captured by sequencing in a study of cytomegalovirus exposure and HLA in healthy donors. The wider study: The early release's HLA-typed donors yielded approximately 85 million unique TCRs. Most donors, approximately 82% of approximately 400 genotyped, fell in the Caucasian-associated ancestry cluster. Study results and limitations: According to reports, the classifier identified cytomegalovirus status with high specificity and sensitivity. Altogether, 160 or so TCR beta chains were recorded as cytomegalovirus-associated.

Of note for this clone: Its cognate antigen is unknown.

PCR amplification relied on 60 Vbeta primers (plus 13 Jbeta primers). Here immunoSEQ multiplex PCR was the method, and the copy in TCRdb shows in-frame clones only, minus some. The sample has around 200,000 clones, 75% to 85% seen once. The CDR3 runs 14 residues. The V gene's germline CDR1 is SGHDN and CDR2 FVKESK. The V segment lost 3 bases and the J segment 3 bases; nucleotides outside the gene matches: 3. The clonotype comes from a woman between 50 and 59 years old in good health and CMV-seronegative. This rearrangement joins TRBV14 to TRBJ2-5; 8 nucleotides align to TRBD2. Input material: PBMCs. The CDR3 region has the DNA TGTGCCAGCAGCCAGCGGGGGGTTGAAGAGACCCAGTACTTC. Amino acid sequence: CASSQRGVEETQYF.